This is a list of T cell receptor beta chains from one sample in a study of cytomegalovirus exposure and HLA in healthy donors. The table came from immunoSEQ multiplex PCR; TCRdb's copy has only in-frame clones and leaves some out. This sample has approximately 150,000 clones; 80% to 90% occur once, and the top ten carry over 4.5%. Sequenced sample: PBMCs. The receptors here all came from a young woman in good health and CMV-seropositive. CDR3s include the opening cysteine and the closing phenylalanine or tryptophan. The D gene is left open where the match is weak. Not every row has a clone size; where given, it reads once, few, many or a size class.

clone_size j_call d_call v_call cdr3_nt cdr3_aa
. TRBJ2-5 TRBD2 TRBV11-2 TGTGCCAGCAGCCCACTAGCGGGGGGTTTAGAGACCCAGTACTTC CASSPLAGGLETQYF
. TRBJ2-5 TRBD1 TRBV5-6 TGTGCCAGCAGCCGGACAGGGAAGGTGAGCCAAGAGACCCAGTACTTC CASSRTGKVSQETQYF
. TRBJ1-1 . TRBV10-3 TGTGCCATCAGTGAGTCGAAGACAGCGAACACTGAAGCTTTCTTT CAISESKTANTEAFF
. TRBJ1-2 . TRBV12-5 TGTGCTACCGGAGCGAACTATGGCTACACCTTC CATGANYGYTF
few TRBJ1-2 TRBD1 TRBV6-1 TGTGCCAGCAGCCCTACAGGGACAGGGGGCTATGGCTACACCTTC CASSPTGTGGYGYTF
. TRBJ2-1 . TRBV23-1 TGCGCCAGCAGTCAAGGTCGGGGTTTCGGCATTTGTGAGCAGTTCTTC CASSQGRGFGICEQFF
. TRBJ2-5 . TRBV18 TGTGCCAGCTCCGCGAGCGGCCGACAAGAGACCCAGTACTTC CASSASGRQETQYF
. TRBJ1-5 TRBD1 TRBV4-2 TGTGCCAGCAGCCAAGAGACAGGGGGCATTGGCAATCAGCCCCAGCATTTT CASSQETGGIGNQPQHF
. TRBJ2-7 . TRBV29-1 TGCAGCGTTGAATTTGAGGAGGGGTTCGACGAGCAGTACTTC CSVEFEEGFDEQYF
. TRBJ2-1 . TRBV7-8 TGTGCCAGCAGAATAAATGCGGGGCTGTTAGACAATGAGCAGTTCTTC CASRINAGLLDNEQFF
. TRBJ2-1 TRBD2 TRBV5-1 TGCGCCAGCAGCTTGGACCTAGCGGAGGGCGATGAGCAGTTCTTC CASSLDLAEGDEQFF
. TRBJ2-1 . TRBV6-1 TGTGCCAGCAACCCCGAACCGGTCAATGAGCAGTTCTTC CASNPEPVNEQFF
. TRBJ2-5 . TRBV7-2 TGTGCCAGCAGCTTAGGGCCCCCCGGAGGTGAGACCCAGTACTTC CASSLGPPGGETQYF
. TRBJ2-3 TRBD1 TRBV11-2 TGTGCCAGCAGCCCCAATCGCGGGACAGGGGACACAGATACGCAGTATTTT CASSPNRGTGDTDTQYF
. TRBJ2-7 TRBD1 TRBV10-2 TGCGCCAGCAGTGAACCGGGACAGGGGAACTACGAGCAGTACTTC CASSEPGQGNYEQYF
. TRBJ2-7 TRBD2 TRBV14 TGTGCCAGCAGCCAAGGTGTCAGGGTGAGCGGGGTCTCCTACGAGCAGTACTTC CASSQGVRVSGVSYEQYF
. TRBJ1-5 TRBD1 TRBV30 TGTGCCTGGTCCGGGGACAGGGGTTTGCCCCAGCATTTT CAWSGDRGLPQHF
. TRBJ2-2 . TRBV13 TGTGCCAGCAGCTCCGACCCCGGGACTTCGAACACCGGGGAGCTGTTTTTT CASSSDPGTSNTGELFF
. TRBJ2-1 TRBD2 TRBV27 TGTGCCAGCAGTTCCCTGGGCGGGGGGGGCGTGCAGTTCTTC CASSSLGGGGVQFF
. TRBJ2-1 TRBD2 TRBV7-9 TGTGCCAGCAGCTTAGGACTAGCGGCGGGTGAGCAGTTCTTC CASSLGLAAGEQFF
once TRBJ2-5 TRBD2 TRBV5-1 TGCGCCAGCAGCTTAGCGGGGAGTCAAGAGACCCAGTACTTC CASSLAGSQETQYF
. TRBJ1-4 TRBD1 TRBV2 TGTGCCAGCAGTGAATACGGGACAGCCGCTGGAGATGAAAAACTGTTTTTT CASSEYGTAAGDEKLFF
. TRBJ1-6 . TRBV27 TGTGCCAGCAGTTTACGCGTAGCGGGAGAGAATTCACCCCTCCACTTT CASSLRVAGENSPLHF
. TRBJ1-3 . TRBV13 TGTGCCAGCAGCTTAGACGCGGGCCGGAGCTCTGGAAACACCATATATTTT CASSLDAGRSSGNTIYF
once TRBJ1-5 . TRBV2 TGTGCCAGCAGTGAAGAAGGGGACAATCAGCCCCAGCATTTT CASSEEGDNQPQHF
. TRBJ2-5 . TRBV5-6 TGTGCCAGCAGCTGGGGGGCCGGGACAGACCAAGAGACCCAGTACTTC CASSWGAGTDQETQYF
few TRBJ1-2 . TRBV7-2 TGTGCCAGCAGCCCACAGGGTCGTAACTATGGCTACACCTTC CASSPQGRNYGYTF
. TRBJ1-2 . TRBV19 TGTGCCAGTAGTATCGGCAGGGGAACCTTGGTTCGGGGCTACACCTTC CASSIGRGTLVRGYTF
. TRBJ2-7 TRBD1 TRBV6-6 TGTGCCAGCAGTCCGACAGGGTACGAGCAGTACTTC CASSPTGYEQYF
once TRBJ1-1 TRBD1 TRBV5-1 TGCGCCAGCAGCCCTTCGGGACAGGGTCCGCTATCTGAAGCTTTCTTT CASSPSGQGPLSEAFF
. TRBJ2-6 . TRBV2 TGTGCCAGCAGCCCGGACGGCGCTATCTCTTTTTTTGGGGCCAACGGCCTGACTTTC CASSPDGAISFFGANGLTF
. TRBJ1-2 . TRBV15 TGTGCCACCAGCAGCCCCCGTTCCCACTATGGCTACACCTTC CATSSPRSHYGYTF
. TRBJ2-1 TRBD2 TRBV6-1 TGTGCCAGCAGTGAAGTCGTAGCGGGGGGAACCAATGAGCAGTTCTTC CASSEVVAGGTNEQFF
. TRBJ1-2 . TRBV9 TGTGCCAGCAGCGCCGGGGGGTCGAGGGACGGCTACACCTTC CASSAGGSRDGYTF
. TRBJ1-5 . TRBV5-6 TGTGCCAGCAGCTTATCGGGGGGCCATCAGCCCCAGCATTTT CASSLSGGHQPQHF
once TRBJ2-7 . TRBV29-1 TGCAGCGTTGCAGAGGGAGTCGTATACGAGCAGTACTTC CSVAEGVVYEQYF
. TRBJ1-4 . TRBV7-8 TGTGCCAGCAGGAAATCCCGGACAGCCTCAACTAATGAAAAACTGTTTTTT CASRKSRTASTNEKLFF
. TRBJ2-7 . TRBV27 TGTGCCAGCGGCCCGATGGACGAGCAGTACTTC CASGPMDEQYF
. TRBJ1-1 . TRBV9 TGTGCCAGCAGCGTAGATATGAACACTGAAGCTTTCTTT CASSVDMNTEAFF
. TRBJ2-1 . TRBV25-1 TGTGCCAGCAGTGATGCACAGGGCTCCTACAATGAGCAGTTCTTC CASSDAQGSYNEQFF
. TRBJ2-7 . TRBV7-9 TGTGCCAGCAGATTCGGTTCGGTCTACGAGCAGTACTTC CASRFGSVYEQYF
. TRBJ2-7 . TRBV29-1 TGCAGCGTTGAGTTTACAGGGAAGCCCTACGAGCAGTACTTC CSVEFTGKPYEQYF
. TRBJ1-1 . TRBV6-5 TGTGCCAGCAGTTGGAGCACTGAAGCTTTCTTT CASSWSTEAFF
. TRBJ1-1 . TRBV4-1 TGCGCCAGCAGCCAGGGGTTCGGGAAGGACACTGAAGCTTTCTTT CASSQGFGKDTEAFF
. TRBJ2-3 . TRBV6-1 TGTGCCAGCAGTATCGACAGTCTGTCTACGGATACGCAGTATTTT CASSIDSLSTDTQYF
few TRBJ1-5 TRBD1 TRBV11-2 TGTGCCAGCAGCTTAGATGCGGGACAGTACTATCAGCCCCAGCATTTT CASSLDAGQYYQPQHF
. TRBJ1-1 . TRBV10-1 TGCGCCAGCAGTGATGCGGGCCCGGGAGCTGAAGCTTTCTTT CASSDAGPGAEAFF
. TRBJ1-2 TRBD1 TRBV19 TGTGCCAGTAGTCGACAGGGGGACGGCTACACCTTC CASSRQGDGYTF
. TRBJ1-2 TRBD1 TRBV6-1 TGTGCCAGCAGACCCGGACAGGGCGGCTATGGCTACACCTTC CASRPGQGGYGYTF
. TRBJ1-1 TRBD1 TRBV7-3 TGTGCCAGCAGCTTAACTGGGACAGGGGACCCCCTTGTGAACACTGAAGCTTTCTTT CASSLTGTGDPLVNTEAFF
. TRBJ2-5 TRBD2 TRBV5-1 TGCGCCAGCAGCGCCGGGGGGGAGACCCAGTACTTC CASSAGGETQYF